What follows describes a single TCR beta chain. Its recognized antigen is unknown. The sample holds no much larger clone one base away, and base qualities are not on file. This sample is part of a study of shared clonotypes between healthy human individuals (dated by TCRdb to the early 2020s). Looking at the study overall: A couple of women and a few men aged 18 to 49 years were included in the cohort. To increase sequencing depth and limit assay-specific biases, different laboratories used diverse techniques to prepare libraries and sequence TCR repertoires. Each donor's leukapheresis produced roughly between about 0.8 and 10 billion PBMCs. The study deeply sequenced blood TCR repertoires of five healthy adults to estimate repertoire size and the extent of clonotype sharing between individuals. For each donor, CD4 naive and CD4 memory were each run on three plates, CD8 naive on two plates, and CD8 memory on one plate.

TCR CDR3 regions were amplified from genomic DNA by multiplex PCR using the deep immunoSEQ assay. Genomic DNA extracted from each cell subset was distributed evenly over all wells of several immunoSEQ 96-well plates, and each plate served as one replicate. Each replicate PCR for sorted subsets received around 0.2 ug genomic DNA, equal to about 30,000 T cell genomes. Purified libraries were quantified with a Qubit 3.0 fluorometer, sized on a Bioanalyzer 2100, and re-quantified with the KAPA Library Quantification kit. Each immunoSEQ 96-well plate was sequenced on its own single-read 150-cycle Illumina NextSeq 550 flow cell. Per the source publication's procedure: The immunoSEQ output contained only junctional sequences without quality scores, so filtering could not match that applied to full-length reads. Sequences were annotated with PyIR, a Python wrapper for IgBLAST v1.9, and V/J genes and CDR3 were assigned using IMGT germline references. Reads were filtered out if the reads had weak V/J assignments (E-value above 1e-6), no CDR3, stop codons, out-of-frame junctions, or ambiguous translated residues. V3J clonotypes were defined as sequences sharing the same inferred V gene, J gene, and CDR3 amino acid sequence. The percentage overlap between two repertoires was calculated by dividing the number of shared unique clonotypes by the size of the smaller repertoire. Repertoire richness was assessed with RTK rarefaction, the Chao1 estimator, and Recon v2.1 estimates of unobserved clonotypes. OLGA was used to compute generation probabilities for all TCRbeta clonotypes that the gDNA method yielded from four donors. TCRdb's version of the immuneACCESS table is confined to in-frame rearrangements and falls short of the full clone set. An unresolved V gene accounts for under half of the shortfall where checked; the remainder is of unknown origin. V, J and clone size derive from that table, while D and trimming were established from the DNA sequence. Present in this sample are fewer than 800,000 clones, approximately 90% of which were seen just once. The ten largest clonotypes hold 24% of the sample.

CD8 naive samples consisted of CD45RO-negative cells that were positively selected for CCR7, yielding a CD45RA+CCR7+ population without TemRA cells. The donors were healthy, HIV-negative adults with no recently reported acute infections or vaccinations. Every donor was a Caucasian adult living in Nashville, Tennessee, USA. Blood was obtained by leukapheresis, after which PBMCs were separated by Ficoll-Histopaque density gradient centrifugation and cryopreserved in liquid nitrogen vapor phase. Analytical flow cytometry was used to check the purity and quantity of each magnetically sorted T cell population. From each sorted fraction, genomic DNA was isolated and quantified by UV absorbance on a Nanodrop 2000c. The investigation overall reported the following: Larger estimated clonotype richness was generally found for naive subsets than for memory subsets. Incomplete sequencing was indicated by rarefaction of sorted-subset datasets, despite the large sequencing depth. Only blood was sampled, and tissue TCR repertoires likely differ from those in blood. Because the study included only a small number of donors, the genetic and exposure-history diversity represented was limited. When several donors were compared, the shared fraction of clonotypes was 5% to 6.5% for naive CD4, about 4% for naive CD8, 2% to 2.5% for memory CD4, and 0.3% to 0.5% for memory CD8. Pairwise subsampling led to the expectation that sequencing depth would affect the degree of clonotype sharing among donors. Clonotypes shared by all four sorted-subset donors showed higher generation probabilities than non-shared clonotypes.

Measured from the cysteine to the phenylalanine, the CDR3 is 15 residues long. Only CDR3 DNA remains: 45 bases, in frame from the first base. Here V drops 4 bases and J drops 4 bases, and the junction holds 8 bases not matched to any gene. For CDR1 and CDR2, the germline V gene lists SGHRS and YFSETQ. Sequencing input: naive CD8+ T cells sorted from blood. The cell subset or site label here, explained by the study, means: CD45RA+CCR7+. The chain joins TRBV5-1 to TRBJ2-1, with TRBD2 identical over 7 junction bases. This clonotype was obtained from a man aged 25 to 40 in good health. The CDR3 protein is CASSDERTSYNEQFF. The DNA reads TGCGCCAGCAGCGATGAGCGGACTAGTTACAATGAGCAGTTCTTC.